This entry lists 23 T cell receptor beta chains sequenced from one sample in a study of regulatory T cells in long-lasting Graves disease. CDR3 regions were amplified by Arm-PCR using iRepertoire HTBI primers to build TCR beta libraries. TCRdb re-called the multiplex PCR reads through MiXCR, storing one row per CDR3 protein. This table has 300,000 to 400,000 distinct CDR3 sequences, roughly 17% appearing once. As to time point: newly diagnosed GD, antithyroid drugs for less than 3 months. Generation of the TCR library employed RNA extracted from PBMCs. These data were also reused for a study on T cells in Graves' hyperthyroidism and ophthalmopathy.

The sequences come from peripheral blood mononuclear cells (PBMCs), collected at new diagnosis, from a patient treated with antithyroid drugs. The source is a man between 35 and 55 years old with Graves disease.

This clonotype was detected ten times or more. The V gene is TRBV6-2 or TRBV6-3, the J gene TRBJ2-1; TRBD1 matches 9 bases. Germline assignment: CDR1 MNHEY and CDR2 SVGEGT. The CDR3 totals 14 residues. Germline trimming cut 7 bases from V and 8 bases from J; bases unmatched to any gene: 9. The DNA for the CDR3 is TGTGCCAGCAAGGATCCGGGACAGGGCTATGAGCAGTTCTTC. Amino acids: CASKDPGQGYEQFF.

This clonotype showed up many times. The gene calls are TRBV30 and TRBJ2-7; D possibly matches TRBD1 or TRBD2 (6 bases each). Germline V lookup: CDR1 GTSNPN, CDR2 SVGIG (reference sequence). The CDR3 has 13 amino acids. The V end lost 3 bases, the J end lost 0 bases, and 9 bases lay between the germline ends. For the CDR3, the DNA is TGTGCCTGGAGCAGGGGACTCTCCTACGAGCAGTACTTC. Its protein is CAWSRGLSYEQYF.

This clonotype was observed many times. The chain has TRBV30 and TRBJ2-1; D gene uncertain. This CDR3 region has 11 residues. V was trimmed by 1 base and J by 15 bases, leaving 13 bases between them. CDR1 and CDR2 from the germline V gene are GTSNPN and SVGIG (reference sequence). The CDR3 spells CAWSGGPGRFF. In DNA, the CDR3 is TGTGCCTGGAGTGGAGGTCCCGGGCGGTTCTTC. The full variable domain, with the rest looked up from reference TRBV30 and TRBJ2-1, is SQTIHQWPATLVQPVGSPLSLECTVEGTSNPNLYWYRQAAGRGLQLLFYSVGIGQISSEVPQNLSASRPQDRQFILSSKKLLLSDSGFYLCAWSGGPGRFFGPGTRLTVL.

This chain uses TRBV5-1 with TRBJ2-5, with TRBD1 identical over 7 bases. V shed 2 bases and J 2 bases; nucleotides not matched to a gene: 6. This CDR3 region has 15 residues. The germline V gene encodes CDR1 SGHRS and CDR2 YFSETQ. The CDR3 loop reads CASSFVPGQQETQYF. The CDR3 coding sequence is TGCGCCAGCAGCTTTGTACCGGGACAGCAAGAGACCCAGTACTTC.

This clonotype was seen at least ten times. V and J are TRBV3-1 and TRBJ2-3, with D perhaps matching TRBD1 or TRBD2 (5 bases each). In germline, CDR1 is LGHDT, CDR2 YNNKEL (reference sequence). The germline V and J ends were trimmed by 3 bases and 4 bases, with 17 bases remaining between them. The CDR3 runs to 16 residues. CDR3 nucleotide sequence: TGTGCCAGCAGCCAGTCCGGGACCATTTATTCAGATACGCAGTATTTT. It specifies CASSQSGTIYSDTQYF.

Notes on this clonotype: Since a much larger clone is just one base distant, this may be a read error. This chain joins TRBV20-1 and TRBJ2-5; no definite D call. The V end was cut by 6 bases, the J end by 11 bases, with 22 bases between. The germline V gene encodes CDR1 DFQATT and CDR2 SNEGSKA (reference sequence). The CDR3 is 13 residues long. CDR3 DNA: TGCAGTGCCGAAACCCAGGCGATTAATGAGCAGTACTTC. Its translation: CSAETQAINEQYF.

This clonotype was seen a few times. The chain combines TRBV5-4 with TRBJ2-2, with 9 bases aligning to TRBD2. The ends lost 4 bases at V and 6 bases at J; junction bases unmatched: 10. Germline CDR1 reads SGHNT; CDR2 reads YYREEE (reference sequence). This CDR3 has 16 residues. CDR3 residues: CASSPGGGDPAGELFF. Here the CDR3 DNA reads TGTGCCAGCAGCCCAGGCGGGGGGGATCCAGCCGGGGAGCTGTTTTTT.

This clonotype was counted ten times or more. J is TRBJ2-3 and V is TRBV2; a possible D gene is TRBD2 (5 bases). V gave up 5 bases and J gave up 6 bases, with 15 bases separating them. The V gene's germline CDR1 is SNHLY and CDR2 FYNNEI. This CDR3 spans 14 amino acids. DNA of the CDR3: TGTGCCAGCAGTCGCCCCGACGGGGAGGATACGCAGTATTTT. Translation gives CASSRPDGEDTQYF.

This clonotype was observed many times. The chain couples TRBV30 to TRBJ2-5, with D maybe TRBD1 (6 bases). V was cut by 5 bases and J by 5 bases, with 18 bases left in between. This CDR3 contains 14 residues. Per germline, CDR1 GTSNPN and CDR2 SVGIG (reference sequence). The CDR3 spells CAWGGGRRLETQYF. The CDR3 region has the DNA TGTGCCTGGGGGGGCGGGCGAAGATTGGAGACCCAGTACTTC.

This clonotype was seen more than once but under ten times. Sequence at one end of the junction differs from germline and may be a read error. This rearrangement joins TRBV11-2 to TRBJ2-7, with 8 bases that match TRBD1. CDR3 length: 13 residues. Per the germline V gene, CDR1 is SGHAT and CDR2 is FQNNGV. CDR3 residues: CAGRRTGRYEQYF. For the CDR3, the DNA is TGTGCCGGCAGAAGGACAGGGAGGTACGAGCAGTACTTC.

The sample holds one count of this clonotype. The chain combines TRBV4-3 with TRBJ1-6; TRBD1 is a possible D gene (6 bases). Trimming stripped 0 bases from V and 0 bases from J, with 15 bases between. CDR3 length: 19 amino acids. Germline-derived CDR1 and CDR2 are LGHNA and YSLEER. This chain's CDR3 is CASSQDPFYRDSYNSPLHF. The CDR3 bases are TGCGCCAGCAGCCAAGATCCGTTTTACAGGGACTCCTATAATTCACCCCTCCACTTT.

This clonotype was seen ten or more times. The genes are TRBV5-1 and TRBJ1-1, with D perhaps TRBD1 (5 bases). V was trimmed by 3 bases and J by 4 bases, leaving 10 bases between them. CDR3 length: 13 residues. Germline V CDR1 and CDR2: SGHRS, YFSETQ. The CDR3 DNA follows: TGCGCCAGCAGCTCCCAGGGAAGCACTGAAGCTTTCTTT. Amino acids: CASSSQGSTEAFF.

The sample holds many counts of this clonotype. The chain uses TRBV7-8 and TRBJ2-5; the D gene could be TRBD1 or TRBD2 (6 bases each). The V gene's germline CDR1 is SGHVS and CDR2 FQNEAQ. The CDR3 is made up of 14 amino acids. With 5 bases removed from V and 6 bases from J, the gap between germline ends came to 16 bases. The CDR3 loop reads CASSPEGHGQTQYF. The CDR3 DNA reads TGTGCCAGCAGCCCGGAGGGACACGGCCAGACCCAGTACTTC.

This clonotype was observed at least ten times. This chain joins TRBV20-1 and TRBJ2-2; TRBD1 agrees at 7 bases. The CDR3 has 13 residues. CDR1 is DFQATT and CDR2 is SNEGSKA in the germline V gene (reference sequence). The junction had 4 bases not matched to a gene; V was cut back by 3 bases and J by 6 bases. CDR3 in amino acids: CSASRQGAGELFF. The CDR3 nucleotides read TGCAGTGCTAGTCGTCAGGGGGCCGGGGAGCTGTTTTTT.

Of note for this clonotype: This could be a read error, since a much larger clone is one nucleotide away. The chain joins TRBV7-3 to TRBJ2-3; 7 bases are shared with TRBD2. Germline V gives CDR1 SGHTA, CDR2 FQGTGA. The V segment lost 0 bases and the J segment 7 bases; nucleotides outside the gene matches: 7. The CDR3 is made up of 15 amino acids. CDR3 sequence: CASSLTVGGANTQYF. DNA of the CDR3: TGTGCCAGCAGCTTAACGGTGGGAGGGGCTAATACGCAGTATTTT.

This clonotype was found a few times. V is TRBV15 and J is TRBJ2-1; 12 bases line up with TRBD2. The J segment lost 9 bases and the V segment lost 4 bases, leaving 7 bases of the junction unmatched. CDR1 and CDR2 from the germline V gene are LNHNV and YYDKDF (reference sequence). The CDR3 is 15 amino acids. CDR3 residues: CATSIPTSGGTEQFF. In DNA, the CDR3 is TGTGCCACCAGCATCCCCACTAGCGGGGGGACTGAGCAGTTCTTC.

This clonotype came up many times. The CDR3 spells CASSPTARAGGAYEQYF. The DNA for the CDR3 is TGTGCCAGCAGCCCGACCGCTCGCGCAGGGGGCGCCTACGAGCAGTACTTC. The chain couples TRBV11-1 to TRBJ2-7; 8 bases are a match to TRBD1. The CDR3 covers 17 residues. V lost 5 bases to trimming and J lost 2 bases; unmatched junction nucleotides: 14. The germline gives CDR1 SGHAT, CDR2 FQDESV (reference sequence).

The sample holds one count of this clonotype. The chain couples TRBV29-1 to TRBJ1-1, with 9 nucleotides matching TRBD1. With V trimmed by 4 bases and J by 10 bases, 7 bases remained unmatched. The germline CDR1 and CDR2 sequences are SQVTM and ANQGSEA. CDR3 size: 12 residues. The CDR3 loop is CSVVGDRVSAFF. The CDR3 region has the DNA TGCAGCGTTGTCGGGGACAGGGTCTCAGCTTTCTTT.

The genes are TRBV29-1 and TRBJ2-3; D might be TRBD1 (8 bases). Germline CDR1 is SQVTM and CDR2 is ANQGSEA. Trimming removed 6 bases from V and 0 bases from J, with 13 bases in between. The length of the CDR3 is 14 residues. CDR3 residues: CSVQGGASTDTQYF. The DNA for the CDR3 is TGCAGCGTACAGGGGGGGGCTAGCACAGATACGCAGTATTTT.

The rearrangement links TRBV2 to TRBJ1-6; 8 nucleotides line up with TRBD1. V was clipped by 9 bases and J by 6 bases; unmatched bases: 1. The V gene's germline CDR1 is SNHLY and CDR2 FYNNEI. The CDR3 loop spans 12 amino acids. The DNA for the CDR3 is TGTGCCAGAGGACAGGGTAATTCACCCCTCCACTTT. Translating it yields CARGQGNSPLHF.

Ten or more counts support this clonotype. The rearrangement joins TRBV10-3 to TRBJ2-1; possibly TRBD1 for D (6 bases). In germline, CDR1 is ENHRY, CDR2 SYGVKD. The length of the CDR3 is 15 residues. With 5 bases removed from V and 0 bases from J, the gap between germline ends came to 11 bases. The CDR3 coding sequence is TGTGCCATCAGTTCCGGGACACTCTCCTACAATGAGCAGTTCTTC. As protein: CAISSGTLSYNEQFF.

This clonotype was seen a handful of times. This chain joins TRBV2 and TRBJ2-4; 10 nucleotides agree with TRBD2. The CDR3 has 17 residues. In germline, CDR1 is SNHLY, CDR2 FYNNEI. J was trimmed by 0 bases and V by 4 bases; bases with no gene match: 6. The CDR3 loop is CASSVLAGELAKNIQYF. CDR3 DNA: TGTGCCAGCAGTGTGCTAGCGGGGGAACTAGCCAAAAACATTCAGTACTTC.

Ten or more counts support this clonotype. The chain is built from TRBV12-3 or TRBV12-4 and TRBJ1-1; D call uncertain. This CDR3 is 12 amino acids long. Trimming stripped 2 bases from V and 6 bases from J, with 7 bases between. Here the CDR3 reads CASSLTRPEAFF. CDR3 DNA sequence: TGTGCCAGCAGTTTAACAAGACCTGAAGCTTTCTTT.